This record looks at one T cell receptor (beta chain) sequence and its context. Its cognate antigen is unknown. The sample originates from a study of T cell responses to AZD1222 COVID-19 vaccine. Overall study results and limits: Dominant at 160-218 and 743-854, vaccine-associated CD4 TCRs also spanned spike.

Sequencing used immunoSEQ multiplex PCR; TCRdb keeps in-frame clones, though not all of them. This table holds approximately 90,000 clones, around 91% found once. This CDR3 contains 15 residues. Per the germline V gene, CDR1 is SGHTA and CDR2 is FQGTGA. Between the trimmed V and J ends, which lost 4 bases and 4 bases, there was a span of 15 bases. V usage is TRBV7-3 and J usage is TRBJ2-3, with unresolved D. The receptor's source is an adult in good health. Sequencing used peripheral blood, obtained on day 0 of AZD1222 vaccination. The CDR3 region has the DNA TGTGCCAGCAGCTCCTCTCCAGGCTCCTCAGATACGCAGTATTTT. Its translation is CASSSSPGSSDTQYF.